This T cell receptor (beta chain) derives from a study of cytomegalovirus exposure and HLA in healthy donors. Findings of the study overall: Reports described diagnosis of cytomegalovirus status by the classifier as highly specific and sensitive.

The assay was immunoSEQ multiplex PCR, and TCRdb's table has in-frame clones only and misses some. The profile shows about 360,000 clones, roughly 89% of them singletons. Worth noting for this clone: Antigen: not known.

Trimming cost V 3 bases and J 0 bases, with 6 bases left between them. The CDR3 runs 14 residues. Germline-derived CDR1 and CDR2 are SGHAT and FQDESV (reference sequence). The specimen sequenced was PBMCs. This clonotype originated in a woman under 30 in good health and CMV-seronegative. The V gene is TRBV11-1, the J gene TRBJ1-3; no clear D gene. The CDR3 DNA is TGTGCCAGCAGCTTTCAGGCCTCTGGAAACACCATATATTTT. This encodes CASSFQASGNTIYF.